This TCR beta chain was captured in a study of cytomegalovirus exposure and HLA in healthy donors. There are 15 residues in the CDR3. V dropped 6 bases and J dropped 2 bases, with 14 bases sitting between them. Germline V gene lookup returns CDR1 MGHRA and CDR2 YSYEKL. Both 60 Vbeta primers and 13 Jbeta primers went into the PCR. Some clones are missing from TCRdb's copy, which holds only in-frame ones; the method was immunoSEQ multiplex PCR. The table has 150,000 to 200,000 clones, over 60% seen once; the top ten hold approximately 0.99%. Each donor was healthy, and each was a bone marrow donor. Study-wide results and limits: As a later analysis showed, a missense DCLRE1C variant was linked to trimming of TCR beta V- and J-genes. Cytomegalovirus-associated status was assigned to around 160 TCR beta chains.

On this clone: Its specificity is not known.

V is TRBV4-1 and J is TRBJ1-3; D is uncertain. The receptor's source is a woman in her forties in good health and CMV-seronegative. Material: PBMCs. CDR3 DNA sequence: TGCGCCAGCAGACGTGGCCCGGGAGCTGGAAACACCATATATTTT. This codes for CASRRGPGAGNTIYF.